The rows below give T cell receptor beta chains drawn from one sample of a study of blood T cell repertoires in COVID-19. Measured with immunoSEQ multiplex PCR; TCRdb has only the in-frame clones, and not every one. This sample has approximately 210,000 clones, with more than 70% found just once. What was sequenced was PBMCs or T cells enriched from blood (not recorded which). Receptors were obtained from a man under 40 with acute COVID-19. Both conserved end residues are part of each CDR3. A D gene is named only where the DNA matches it firmly. Clone size is given for some rows only: seen once, a few or many times, or a class if the clone is expanded.

TRBD1 | - | TRBJ1-6 | TRBV9 | CASSGTGNSPLHF | TGTGCCAGCAGCGGGACAGGGAATTCACCCCTCCACTTT
TRBD2 | - | TRBJ2-7 | TRBV19 | CASSISGSNLGGLYEQYF | TGTGCCAGTAGTATCAGCGGAAGCAATCTGGGAGGGCTCTACGAGCAGTACTTC
- | once | TRBJ2-7 | TRBV28 | CASTFGQYYEQYF | TGTGCCAGCACCTTTGGACAGTACTACGAGCAGTACTTC
- | - | TRBJ2-3 | TRBV7-2 | CASSPRSRTTLADTQYF | TGTGCCAGCAGCCCACGGTCTAGAACCACTCTCGCAGATACGCAGTATTTT
- | once | TRBJ2-5 | TRBV20-1 | CSGTGRETQYF | TGCAGTGGGACTGGTAGAGAGACCCAGTACTTC
TRBD1 | - | TRBJ2-3 | TRBV19 | CASSDQGQGTDTQYF | TGTGCCAGTAGTGATCAGGGACAGGGGACAGATACGCAGTATTTT
TRBD1 | - | TRBJ2-3 | TRBV18 | CASSPLTGQGADTQYF | TGTGCCAGCTCACCACTTACGGGACAGGGGGCAGATACGCAGTATTTT
TRBD1 | - | TRBJ1-1 | TRBV18 | CASSGQSNTEAFF | TGTGCCAGCTCGGGACAGTCGAACACTGAAGCTTTCTTT
- | - | TRBJ2-5 | TRBV10-3 | CAISETGMIETQYF | TGTGCCATCAGTGAGACAGGGATGATAGAGACCCAGTACTTC
- | once | TRBJ2-7 | TRBV6-5 | CASGLSYEQYF | TGTGCCAGCGGCCTCTCCTACGAGCAGTACTTC
TRBD1 | - | TRBJ2-7 | TRBV6-5 | CASSYDRDPTYEQYF | TGTGCCAGCAGTTACGACAGGGACCCAACCTACGAGCAGTACTTC
TRBD1 | - | TRBJ2-7 | TRBV14 | CASSHGTGGEQYF | TGTGCCAGCAGCCATGGGACAGGGGGCGAGCAGTACTTC
- | - | TRBJ2-7 | TRBV5-5 | CASSIRQAGDEQYF | TGTGCCAGCAGCATCCGACAGGCGGGCGACGAGCAGTACTTC
- | - | TRBJ1-2 | TRBV18 | CASSPAGPRGYTF | TGTGCCAGCTCACCTGCGGGACCTCGGGGCTACACCTTC
- | - | TRBJ1-1 | TRBV5-1 | CASSLGTRNTEAFF | TGCGCCAGCAGCTTGGGGACAAGGAACACTGAAGCTTTCTTT
- | - | TRBJ1-3 | TRBV11-2 | CASSLSRTVPANTIYF | TGTGCCAGCAGCTTATCACGGACAGTCCCAGCAAACACCATATATTTT
TRBD2 | - | TRBJ2-1 | TRBV10-3 | CASAGLAGAGDEQFF | TGTGCCTCCGCGGGACTAGCGGGGGCTGGTGATGAGCAGTTCTTC
TRBD1 | few | TRBJ1-2 | TRBV5-1 | CASSPGLDRGTNYGYTF | TGCGCCAGCAGCCCAGGACTAGACAGGGGGACCAACTATGGCTACACCTTC
TRBD1 | - | TRBJ1-6 | TRBV18 | CASSPTRGLDSPLHF | TGTGCCAGCTCACCTACCAGGGGGCTGGATTCACCCCTCCACTTT
- | - | TRBJ1-2 | TRBV12-3/TRBV12-4 | CASTTGSNYGYTF | TGTGCCAGCACCACAGGGAGTAACTATGGCTACACCTTC
TRBD1 | - | TRBJ1-3 | TRBV6-5 | CASDRGVNTIYF | TGTGCCAGCGACAGGGGGGTAAACACCATATATTTT
- | - | TRBJ1-2 | TRBV5-1 | CASSLVAALNYGYTF | TGCGCCAGCAGCTTGGTAGCAGCCCTTAACTATGGCTACACCTTC
TRBD1 | - | TRBJ1-2 | TRBV27 | CASTGRGQGSGYTF | TGTGCCAGCACCGGGAGGGGACAGGGGTCAGGCTACACCTTC
- | - | TRBJ1-1 | TRBV5-1 | CASSFDRNTEAFF | TGCGCCAGCAGCTTCGACAGGAACACTGAAGCTTTCTTT
- | - | TRBJ2-1 | TRBV9 | CASSAWDSNHNEQFF | TGTGCCAGCAGCGCCTGGGACTCGAATCACAATGAGCAGTTCTTC
TRBD1 | few | TRBJ2-1 | TRBV6-5 | CASSFVQGLSYNEQFF | TGTGCCAGCAGTTTCGTACAGGGGCTCTCCTACAATGAGCAGTTCTTC
- | - | TRBJ2-5 | TRBV27 | CASSSLGGVETQYF | TGTGCCAGCAGTTCACTAGGGGGGGTGGAGACCCAGTACTTC
TRBD1 | - | TRBJ1-5 | TRBV10-2 | CASSANRGDQPQHF | TGCGCCAGCAGCGCAAACAGGGGGGATCAGCCCCAGCATTTT
TRBD1 | - | TRBJ1-2 | TRBV20-1 | CSASTGGTNYGYTF | TGCAGTGCAAGTACAGGGGGGACTAACTATGGCTACACCTTC
- | - | TRBJ2-5 | TRBV5-1 | CASRQDPTVETQYF | TGCGCCAGCAGACAGGACCCGACGGTAGAGACCCAGTACTTC
TRBD1 | - | TRBJ2-2 | TRBV5-4 | CASSEQGALTGELFF | TGTGCCAGTAGCGAACAGGGGGCTTTGACCGGGGAGCTGTTTTTT
TRBD1 | - | TRBJ1-1 | TRBV27 | CASRPGGGTEAFF | TGTGCCAGCAGGCCAGGGGGCGGCACTGAAGCTTTCTTT
TRBD2 | - | TRBJ2-5 | TRBV29-1 | CSVRTSGGGAQYF | TGCAGCGTTCGGACTAGCGGAGGAGGGGCCCAGTACTTC
TRBD1 | - | TRBJ2-7 | TRBV6-5 | CASSYTISSDREKYF | TGTGCCAGCAGTTACACTATCTCCTCGGACAGGGAAAAGTACTTC
- | - | TRBJ2-7 | TRBV3-1/TRBV3-2 | CASSRGTYEQYF | TGTGCCAGCAGCCGGGGGACTTACGAGCAGTACTTC
- | - | TRBJ1-5 | TRBV20-1 | CSASAGSNQPQHF | TGCAGTGCTAGTGCGGGTAGCAATCAGCCCCAGCATTTT
- | - | TRBJ2-1 | TRBV6-5 | CASSLLVRGKGEQFF | TGTGCCAGCAGTTTACTCGTTAGGGGTAAGGGTGAGCAGTTCTTC
TRBD1 | many | TRBJ1-5 | TRBV19 | CASSKGTDYKPQHF | TGTGCCAGTAGTAAAGGGACAGACTATAAGCCCCAGCATTTT
- | - | TRBJ2-1 | TRBV5-1 | CASSFTGAYNEQFF | TGCGCCAGCAGCTTCACCGGGGCCTACAATGAGCAGTTCTTC
- | - | TRBJ1-1 | TRBV14 | CASSQSQVQRAFF | TGTGCCAGCAGCCAATCCCAGGTTCAAAGGGCTTTCTTT
- | - | TRBJ1-1 | TRBV2 | CASRSVLGAFF | TGTGCCAGCAGGTCGGTCCTCGGGGCTTTCTTT
- | - | TRBJ1-6 | TRBV19 | CASKMGSNSPLHF | TGTGCCAGTAAAATGGGCAGCAATTCACCCCTCCACTTT
- | - | TRBJ2-7 | TRBV5-4 | CASSPQGSEQYF | TGTGCCAGCAGCCCTCAGGGGAGCGAGCAGTACTTC
- | - | TRBJ2-7 | TRBV11-3 | CASSLEGHSYEQYF | TGTGCCAGCAGCTTAGAAGGACACTCCTACGAGCAGTACTTC
TRBD1 | few | TRBJ1-1 | TRBV2 | CASSVQGARTEAFF | TGTGCCAGCAGCGTACAGGGGGCAAGGACTGAAGCTTTCTTT
TRBD1 | - | TRBJ1-1 | TRBV12-5 | CASGRDRFEAFF | TGTGCTAGTGGCCGGGACAGGTTTGAAGCTTTCTTT
- | - | TRBJ1-1 | TRBV12-3/TRBV12-4 | CASSLGGRDEAFF | TGTGCCAGCAGTTTAGGGGGGAGGGATGAAGCTTTCTTT
- | - | TRBJ2-1 | TRBV5-1 | CASSLGPGDSEQFF | TGCGCCAGCAGCTTGGGTCCGGGAGACTCTGAGCAGTTCTTC
- | many | TRBJ1-3 | TRBV7-9 | CASEPGNTIYF | TGTGCCAGCGAGCCTGGAAACACCATATATTTT
- | - | TRBJ2-1 | TRBV11-2 | CASTLQARSEQFF | TGTGCCAGCACCTTACAGGCTCGTAGTGAGCAGTTCTTC
- | few | TRBJ1-6 | TRBV19 | CASSAGGRASPLHF | TGTGCCAGTAGTGCCGGTGGCAGGGCTTCACCCCTCCACTTT
- | once | TRBJ2-3 | TRBV10-1 | CASSDRLIDRRLGADTQYF | TGCGCCAGCAGTGACCGCCTAATAGACAGGAGACTGGGTGCAGATACGCAGTATTTT
TRBD1 | - | TRBJ1-2 | TRBV6-5 | CASSSSTGKRSDTF | TGTGCCAGCAGTTCCTCGACAGGGAAGAGGTCTGACACCTTC
- | - | TRBJ1-5 | TRBV19 | CASRQGSNQPQHF | TGTGCCAGTCGGCAGGGCAGCAATCAGCCCCAGCATTTT
- | - | TRBJ1-3 | TRBV30 | CAWSVQGSVSGNTIYF | TGTGCCTGGAGTGTGCAGGGGTCCGTCTCTGGAAACACCATATATTTT
- | - | TRBJ2-1 | TRBV20-1 | CSASTTSEQFF | TGCAGTGCTAGCACTACTAGTGAGCAGTTCTTC
- | - | TRBJ1-5 | TRBV28 | CASSRGGGGQPQHF | TGTGCCAGCAGCCGCGGAGGGGGGGGTCAGCCCCAGCATTTT